This T cell receptor beta chain was identified during a study of blood T cell repertoires in COVID-19 (TCRdb year 2020). Regarding the complete study: The collaborator samples originated in the United States, Italy and Spain and spanned the acute and convalescent phases of COVID-19. HLA class I and class II types, where available, came from metadata supplied by the sample provider rather than from assay-based typing. The material from the prospective study consisted of cDNA or gDNA derived from T cells, B-cell-depleted T cells, or PBMCs. The samples were drawn from two sources: the first 160 participants of the ongoing ImmuneRACE study, and 1,254 subjects contributed by 6 global collaborators. A freely available public database, intended as a resource for researchers studying the immune response to SARS-CoV-2, is where the repertoires were released. Deeply sampled blood TCRbeta repertoires from subjects exposed to, actively infected with, or recovered from COVID-19 were included in the dataset. Sample metadata almost always included a de-identified subject ID, COVID-19 status, age in years and sex. Paper-wide results and their limitations: The quantity of clinical and demographic metadata differed by source and by participant and was supplied without curation.

CDR1 SGHNT and CDR2 YYREEE were looked up in the germline V gene (reference sequence). The CDR3 goes from the cysteine to the phenylalanine over 14 residues. The DNA shown is the 42-base CDR3, in frame from base 1. The V end gives up 4 bases and the J end 7 bases, leaving 7 bases in the junction not matched to a gene. In the prospective study, participants were about 18 to 100 years old, resided in about two dozen geographic areas of the United States, and were enrolled through a virtual design. In the prospective study, cohorts were assigned on the basis of participant-reported clinical history obtained from a screening survey and a study questionnaire. Mobile phlebotomists in the prospective study collected whole blood, serum and a nasopharyngeal or oropharyngeal swab from every participant. Over a roughly 2-month period, participants in the prospective study had the option of providing additional blood draws and questionnaires. Blood samples from the prospective study were shipped frozen or at room temperature prior to DNA extraction.

TCRbeta CDR3 regions were amplified from genomic DNA using the immunoSEQ Assay, a bias-controlled multiplex PCR. In the source study's methods: The number of nucleated cells in each sample was estimated by amplification of reference gene primers within the assay. To quantify the absolute abundance of each unique TCRbeta CDR3 rearrangement, sequence reads were collapsed and filtered. For each sample, productive Simpson clonality was calculated by taking the square root of Simpson's diversity index across productive rearrangements. What TCRdb holds here is the immuneACCESS table cut down to in-frame rearrangements. Part of the clones is not present; checked against another copy, under half of the missing clones reflect an unresolved V gene, and the others are unexplained. V and J calls and clone size follow that table, whereas D and trimming were derived from the DNA. The sample data list 150,000 to 200,000 clones, and around 80% of these were observed just once. Jointly, the top ten make up around 16% of the sample.

The table lists this clone with a few counts. Its specific antigen is unknown. No base-level quality is on record; no much larger clone is a single base apart. Recombination linked TRBV5-4 to TRBJ2-2; TRBD2 matches 7 bases in the middle. Sequenced input: PBMCs or T cells enriched from blood (not recorded which). The TCR was taken from a woman between 50 and 59 years old with acute COVID-19. The CDR3 sequence is CASSGRGLVGELFF. The DNA sequence is given as TGTGCCAGCAGCGGGAGGGGATTGGTCGGGGAGCTGTTTTTT.